Here is one T cell receptor beta chain with its context. Repertoires were generated with immunoSEQ multiplex PCR, while TCRdb's copy carries only in-frame clones and drops some. The sample shows about 64,000 clones, around four fifths of them seen only once. The sample is drawn from a study of pediatric ulcerative colitis. About the study: Ulcerative colitis patients had pancolitis or left-sided colitis, with confirming histology.

Germline V lookup: CDR1 MNHEY, CDR2 SVGAGI. The CDR3 runs to 15 residues. Trimming took off 4 bases at V and 2 bases at J, with 15 bases between the two ends. At colonoscopy, a blood sample was also collected. The sequenced sample was blood. The chain couples TRBV6-5 to TRBJ2-7, with a possible D match to TRBD2 (5 bases). This sequence originates from a boy between 5 and 17 years old with moderate ulcerative colitis. CDR3 nucleotides: TGTGCCAGCAGTTTCCAAGCGGATGAAGCCTACGAGCAGTACTTC. It encodes CASSFQADEAYEQYF.